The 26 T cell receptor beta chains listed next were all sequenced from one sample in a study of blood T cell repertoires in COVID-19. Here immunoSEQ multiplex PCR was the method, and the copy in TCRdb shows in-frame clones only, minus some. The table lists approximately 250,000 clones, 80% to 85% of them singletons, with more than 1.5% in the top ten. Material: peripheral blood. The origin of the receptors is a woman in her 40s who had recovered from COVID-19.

CDR3 DNA sequence: TGTGCCAGCAGTGCCGGGACAGGGCTCACTGAAGCTTTCTTT. Protein product: CASSAGTGLTEAFF. The gene calls are TRBV28 and TRBJ1-1, with TRBD1 matching over 9 bases. Germline loops: CDR1 MDHEN, CDR2 SYDVKM. The CDR3 sequence is 14 residues long. Trimming cost V 5 bases and J 4 bases; bases outside gene matches: 5.

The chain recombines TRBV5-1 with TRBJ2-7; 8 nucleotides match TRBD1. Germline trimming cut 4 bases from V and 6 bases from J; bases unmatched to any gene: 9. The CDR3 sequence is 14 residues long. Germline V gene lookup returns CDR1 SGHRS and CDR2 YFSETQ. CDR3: CASSLGQGHSEQYF. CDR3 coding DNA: TGCGCCAGCAGCCTAGGACAGGGTCACTCCGAGCAGTACTTC.

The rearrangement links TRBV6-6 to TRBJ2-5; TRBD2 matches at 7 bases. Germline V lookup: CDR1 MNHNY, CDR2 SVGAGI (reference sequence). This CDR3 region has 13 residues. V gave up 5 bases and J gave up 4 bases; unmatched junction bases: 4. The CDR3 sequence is CASSAGRGETQYF. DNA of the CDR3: TGTGCCAGCAGTGCAGGGAGGGGAGAGACCCAGTACTTC.

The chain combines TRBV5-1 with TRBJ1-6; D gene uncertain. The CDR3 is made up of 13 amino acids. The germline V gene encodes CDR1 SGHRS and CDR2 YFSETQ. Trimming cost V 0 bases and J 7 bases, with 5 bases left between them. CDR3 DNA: TGCGCCAGCAGCTTGGATCAGAATTCACCCCTCCACTTT. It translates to CASSLDQNSPLHF.

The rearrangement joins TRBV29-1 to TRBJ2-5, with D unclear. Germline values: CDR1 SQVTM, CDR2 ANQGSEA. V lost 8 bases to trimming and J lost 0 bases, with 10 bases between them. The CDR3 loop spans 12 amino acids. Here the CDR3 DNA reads TGCAGCCTCAGACTGAACCAAGAGACCCAGTACTTC. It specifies CSLRLNQETQYF.

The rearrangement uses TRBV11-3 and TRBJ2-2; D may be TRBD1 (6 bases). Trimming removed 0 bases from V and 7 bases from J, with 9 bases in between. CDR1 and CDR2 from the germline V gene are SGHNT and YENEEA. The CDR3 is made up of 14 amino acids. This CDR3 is CASSLEMGHGELFF. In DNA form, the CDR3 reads TGTGCCAGCAGCTTAGAGATGGGACACGGGGAGCTGTTTTTT.

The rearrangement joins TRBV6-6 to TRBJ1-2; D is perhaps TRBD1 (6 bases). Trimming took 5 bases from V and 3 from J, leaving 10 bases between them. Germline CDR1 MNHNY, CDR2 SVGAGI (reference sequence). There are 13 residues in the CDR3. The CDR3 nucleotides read TGTGCCAGCAGTCCACAGGGCTACTATGGCTACACCTTC. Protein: CASSPQGYYGYTF.

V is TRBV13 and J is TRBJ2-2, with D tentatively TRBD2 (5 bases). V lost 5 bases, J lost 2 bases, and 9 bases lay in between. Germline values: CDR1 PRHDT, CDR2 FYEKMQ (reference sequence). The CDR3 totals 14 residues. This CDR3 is CASSADSNTGELFF. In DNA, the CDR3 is TGTGCCAGCAGCGCGGACTCCAACACCGGGGAGCTGTTTTTT.

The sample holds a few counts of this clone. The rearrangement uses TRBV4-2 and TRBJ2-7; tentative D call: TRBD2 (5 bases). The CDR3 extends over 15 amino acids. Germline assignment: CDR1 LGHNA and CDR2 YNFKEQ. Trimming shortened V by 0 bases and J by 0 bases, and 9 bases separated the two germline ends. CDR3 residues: CASSQEGAYSYEQYF. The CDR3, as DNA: TGTGCCAGCAGCCAAGAGGGAGCATACTCCTACGAGCAGTACTTC.

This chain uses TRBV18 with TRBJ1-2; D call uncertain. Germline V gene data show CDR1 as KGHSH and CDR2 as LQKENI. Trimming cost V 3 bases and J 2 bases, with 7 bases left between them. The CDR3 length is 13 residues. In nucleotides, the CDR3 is TGTGCCAGCTCACCTAGCCGGAACTATGGCTACACCTTC. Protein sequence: CASSPSRNYGYTF.

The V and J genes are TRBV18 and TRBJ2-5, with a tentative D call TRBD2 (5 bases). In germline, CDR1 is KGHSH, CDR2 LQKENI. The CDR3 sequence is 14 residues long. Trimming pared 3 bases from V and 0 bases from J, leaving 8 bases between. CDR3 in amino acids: CASSPLRDQETQYF. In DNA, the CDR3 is TGTGCCAGCTCACCTCTGAGGGACCAAGAGACCCAGTACTTC.

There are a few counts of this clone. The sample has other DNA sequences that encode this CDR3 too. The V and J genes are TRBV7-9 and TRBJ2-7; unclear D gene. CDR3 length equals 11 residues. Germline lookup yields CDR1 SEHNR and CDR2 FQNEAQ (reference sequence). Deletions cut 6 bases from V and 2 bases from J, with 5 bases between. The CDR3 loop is CASSLTYEQYF. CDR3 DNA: TGTGCCAGCAGTCTTACCTACGAGCAGTACTTC.

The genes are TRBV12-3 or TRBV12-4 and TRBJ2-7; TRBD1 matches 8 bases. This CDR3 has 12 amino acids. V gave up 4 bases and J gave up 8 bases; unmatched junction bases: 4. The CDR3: CASSSHRGKQYF. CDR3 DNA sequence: TGTGCCAGCAGTTCTCACAGGGGGAAGCAGTACTTC.

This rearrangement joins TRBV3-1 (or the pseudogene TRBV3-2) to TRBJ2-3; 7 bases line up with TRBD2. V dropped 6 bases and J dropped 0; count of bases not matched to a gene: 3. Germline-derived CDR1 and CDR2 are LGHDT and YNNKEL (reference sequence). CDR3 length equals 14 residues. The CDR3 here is CASRASGSTDTQYF. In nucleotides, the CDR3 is TGTGCCAGCAGAGCTAGCGGCAGCACAGATACGCAGTATTTT.

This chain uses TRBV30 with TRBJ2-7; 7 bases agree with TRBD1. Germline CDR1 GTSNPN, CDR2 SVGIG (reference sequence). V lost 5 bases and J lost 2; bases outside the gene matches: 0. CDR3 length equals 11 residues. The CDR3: CAWGTAYEQYF. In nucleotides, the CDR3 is TGTGCCTGGGGGACAGCCTACGAGCAGTACTTC.

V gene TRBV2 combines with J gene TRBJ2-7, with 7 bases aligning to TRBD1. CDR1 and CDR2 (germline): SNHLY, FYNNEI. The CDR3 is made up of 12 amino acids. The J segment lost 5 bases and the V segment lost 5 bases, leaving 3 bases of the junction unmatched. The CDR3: CASSRQGHEQYF. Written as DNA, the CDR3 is TGTGCCAGCAGTCGACAGGGCCACGAGCAGTACTTC.

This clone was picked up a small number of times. The DNA for the CDR3 is TGTGCCAGCAGTGGTCTAGCGAATGAGCAGTTCTTC. Translation gives CASSGLANEQFF. This rearrangement joins TRBV12-3 or TRBV12-4 to TRBJ2-1; D might be TRBD2 (6 bases). The CDR3 totals 12 residues. V lost 5 bases and J lost 7, with 9 bases in between.

As DNA, the CDR3 is TGTGCCAGCAGCCTGGGACTAGCGGGGGGGCAATCCAGCACAGATACGCAGTATTTT. It yields the protein CASSLGLAGGQSSTDTQYF. The J gene is TRBJ2-3, the V gene TRBV13; 16 positions agree with TRBD2. This CDR3 has 19 amino acids. Germline loops: CDR1 PRHDT, CDR2 FYEKMQ (reference sequence). The junction had 8 bases not matched to a gene; V was cut back by 5 bases and J by 0 bases.

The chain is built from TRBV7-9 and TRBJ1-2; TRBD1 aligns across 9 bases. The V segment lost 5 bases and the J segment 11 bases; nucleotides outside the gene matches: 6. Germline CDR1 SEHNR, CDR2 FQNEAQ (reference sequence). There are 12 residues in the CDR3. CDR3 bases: TGTGCCAGCAGCCCGGGACAGGGTGGTTACACCTTC. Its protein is CASSPGQGGYTF.

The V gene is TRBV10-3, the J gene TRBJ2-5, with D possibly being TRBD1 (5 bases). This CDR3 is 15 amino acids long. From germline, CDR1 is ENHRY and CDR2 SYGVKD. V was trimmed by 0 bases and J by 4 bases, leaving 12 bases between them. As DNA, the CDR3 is TGTGCCATCAGTGAGTCAAAGGGGATGATAGAGACCCAGTACTTC. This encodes CAISESKGMIETQYF.

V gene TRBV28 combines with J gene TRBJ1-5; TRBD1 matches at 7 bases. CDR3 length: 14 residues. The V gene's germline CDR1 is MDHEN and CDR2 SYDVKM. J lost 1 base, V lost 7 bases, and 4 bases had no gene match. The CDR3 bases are TGTGCCAGCAAATCGACAGGGAGCAATCAGCCCCAGCATTTT. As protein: CASKSTGSNQPQHF.

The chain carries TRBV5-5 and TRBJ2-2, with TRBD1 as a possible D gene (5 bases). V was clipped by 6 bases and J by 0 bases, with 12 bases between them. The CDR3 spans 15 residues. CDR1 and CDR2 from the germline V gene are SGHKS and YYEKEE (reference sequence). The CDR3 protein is CASTYRRSNTGELFF. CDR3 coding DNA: TGTGCCAGCACATACAGGAGATCGAACACCGGGGAGCTGTTTTTT. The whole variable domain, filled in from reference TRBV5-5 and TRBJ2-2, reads DAGVTQSPTHLIKTRGQQVTLRCSPISGHKSVSWYQQVLGQGPQFIFQYYEKEERGRGNFPDRFSARQFPNYSSELNVNALLLGDSALYLCASTYRRSNTGELFFGEGSRLTVL.

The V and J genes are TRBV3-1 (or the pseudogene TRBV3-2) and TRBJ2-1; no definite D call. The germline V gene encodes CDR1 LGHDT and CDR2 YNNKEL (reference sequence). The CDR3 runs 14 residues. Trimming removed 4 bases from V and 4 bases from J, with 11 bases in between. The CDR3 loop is CASSPTYPYNEQFF. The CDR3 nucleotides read TGTGCCAGCAGCCCGACTTACCCATACAATGAGCAGTTCTTC.

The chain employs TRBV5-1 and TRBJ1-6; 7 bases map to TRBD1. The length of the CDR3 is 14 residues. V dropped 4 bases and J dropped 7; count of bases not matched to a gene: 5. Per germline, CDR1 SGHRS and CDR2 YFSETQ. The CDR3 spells CASSGDSLNSPLHF. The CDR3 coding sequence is TGCGCCAGCAGCGGGGACAGCTTGAATTCACCCCTCCACTTT.

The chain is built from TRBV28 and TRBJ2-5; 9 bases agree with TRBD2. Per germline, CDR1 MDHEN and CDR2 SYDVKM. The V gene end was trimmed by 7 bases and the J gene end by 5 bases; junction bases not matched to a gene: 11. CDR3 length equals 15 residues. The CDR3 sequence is CASTPSGTSFETQYF. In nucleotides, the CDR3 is TGTGCCAGCACCCCTTCCGGGACTAGCTTTGAGACCCAGTACTTC.

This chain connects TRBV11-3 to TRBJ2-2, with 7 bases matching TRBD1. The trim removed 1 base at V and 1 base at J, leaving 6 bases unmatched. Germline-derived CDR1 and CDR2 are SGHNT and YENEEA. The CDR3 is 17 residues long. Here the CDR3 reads CASSLAVGQVNTGELFF. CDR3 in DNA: TGTGCCAGCAGCTTAGCGGTTGGACAGGTGAACACCGGGGAGCTGTTTTTT.